This TCR beta chain comes out of a study of blood T cells in healthy people across ages. The ends lost 2 bases at V and 5 bases at J; junction bases unmatched: 15. This CDR3 is 17 amino acids long. Germline loops: CDR1 MNHNY, CDR2 SVGAGI (reference sequence). A J-beta primer mix and a sample-barcoded 5' primer were used in a second PCR of about 6 to 12 cycles. All cDNA molecules were each tagged by a template-switch adaptor with 12 random nucleotides. TCRdb recomputed calls from the 5' RACE reads with MiXCR, one row per CDR3 protein. This sample has 1.5 million to 2 million distinct CDR3 sequences, with just under 50% found just once.

This receptor was identified in a woman between 40 and 50 years old in good health. The chain uses TRBV6-6 and TRBJ2-7; 7 bases fit TRBD1. The sequenced sample consisted of blood. The CDR3 coding sequence is TGTGCCAGCAGTTACAGCTCTCGGACAGGTGGGTCGGACGAGCAGTACTTC. This gives the protein CASSYSSRTGGSDEQYF.